A single sample is the source of the 6 T cell receptor beta chains below, sequenced in a study of control samples from healthy donors and cancer patients. Here immunoSEQ multiplex PCR was the method, and the copy in TCRdb shows in-frame clones only, minus some. The data hold 110,000 to 150,000 clones, with 75% to 90% observed a single time. Sequenced sample: blood. All receptors derive from a man aged 25-40 years in good health.

V and J are TRBV2 and TRBJ2-2; D is unclear. The CDR3 spans 15 residues. Deletions cut 4 bases from V and 5 bases from J, with 14 bases between. Per germline, CDR1 SNHLY and CDR2 FYNNEI. The DNA of the CDR3 is TGTGCCAGCAGTGGACGGACCCGACGGACCGGGGAGCTGTTTTTT. Protein product: CASSGRTRRTGELFF.

The J gene is TRBJ2-5, the V gene TRBV27; 12 bases line up with TRBD2. The J segment lost 3 bases and the V segment lost 6 bases, leaving 5 bases of the junction unmatched. Germline loops: CDR1 MNHEY, CDR2 SMNVEV (reference sequence). The CDR3 loop spans 15 amino acids. The CDR3 protein is CASSLLAGGKETQYF. The CDR3 bases are TGTGCCAGCAGCCTACTAGCGGGAGGTAAAGAGACCCAGTACTTC.

This rearrangement joins TRBV19 to TRBJ2-1, with TRBD2 as a possible D gene (5 bases). V was cut by 5 bases and J by 5 bases, with 28 bases left in between. CDR1 is LNHDA, CDR2 SQIVND, per germline (reference sequence). The CDR3 has 19 amino acids. The CDR3 DNA reads as TGTGCCAGTAGTCCCTCCTCTGCAGGAATTTCACTAGGAGACAATGAGCAGTTCTTC. It yields the protein CASSPSSAGISLGDNEQFF.

The rearrangement links TRBV6-5 to TRBJ2-7; 7 bases are shared with TRBD2. Trimming removed 6 bases from V and 0 bases from J; junction bases left unmatched: 5. The CDR3 has 14 residues. CDR1 MNHEY and CDR2 SVGAGI come from the germline V gene. This chain's CDR3 is CASSSSGGSYEQYF. The CDR3 DNA follows: TGTGCCAGCAGCAGCTCGGGAGGCTCCTACGAGCAGTACTTC.

This chain connects TRBV6-5 to TRBJ2-6, with no clear D. The germline V gene encodes CDR1 MNHEY and CDR2 SVGAGI. Trimming took 2 bases from V and 4 from J, leaving 6 bases between them. CDR3 size: 14 residues. Here the CDR3 DNA reads TGTGCCAGCAGTTACGGTCTGGGGGCCAACGTCCTGACTTTC. Encoded protein: CASSYGLGANVLTF.

The V gene is TRBV5-4, the J gene TRBJ2-5, with 7 positions matching TRBD1. The V and J ends lost 4 bases and 5 bases, in that order; junction bases with no gene match: 8. The CDR3 sequence is 14 residues long. The germline gives CDR1 SGHNT, CDR2 YYREEE (reference sequence). Here the CDR3 reads CASSETQGRETQYF. Written as DNA, the CDR3 is TGTGCCAGCAGCGAAACACAGGGGCGGGAGACCCAGTACTTC.